These 25 T cell receptor beta chains came from one sample sequenced in a study of cytomegalovirus exposure and HLA in healthy donors. The PCR contained 60 Vbeta and 13 Jbeta primers. Profiling relied on immunoSEQ multiplex PCR, and the TCRdb table lists in-frame clones only, not all of them. The table shows approximately 170,000 clones, with 80% to 85% occurring only once. The sample comprised PBMCs. The source of these receptors is a man in his fifties in good health and CMV-seropositive.

The chain recombines TRBV28 with TRBJ2-5; 8 nucleotides align to TRBD1. The trim removed 3 bases at V and 5 bases at J, leaving 5 bases unmatched. The CDR3 has 14 residues. Germline CDR1 MDHEN, CDR2 SYDVKM. DNA of the CDR3: TGTGCCAGCAGTTTGCAGGGGGCGGGGGAGACCCAGTACTTC. As protein: CASSLQGAGETQYF. Full variable domain (rest looked up from reference TRBV28 and TRBJ2-5): DVKVTQSSRYLVKRTGEKVFLECVQDMDHENMFWYRQDPGLGLRLIYFSYDVKMKEKGDIPEGYSVSREKKERFSLILESASTNQTSMYLCASSLQGAGETQYFGPGTRLLVL.

A single count supports this clone. The germline gene is not matched at one end of the junction; a read error may be the cause. The chain combines TRBV7-9 with TRBJ1-1; TRBD1 matches 12 bases. This CDR3 is built from 15 residues. Per the germline V gene, CDR1 is SEHNR and CDR2 is FQNEAQ (reference sequence). CDR3 bases: TGTTCCAGCAGAGATGGGACAGGGGGCTGGACTGAAGCTTTCTTT. This translates into CSSRDGTGGWTEAFF.

This chain connects TRBV30 to TRBJ2-7; 7 bases are a match to TRBD1. With 0 bases clipped from V and 4 bases from J, the junction kept 3 bases outside the gene matches. This CDR3 is built from 13 residues. CDR1 GTSNPN and CDR2 SVGIG come from the germline V gene (reference sequence). CDR3 region: CAWSVGTAYEQYF. The DNA for the CDR3 is TGTGCCTGGAGTGTCGGGACAGCATACGAGCAGTACTTC. Supplemented by reference TRBV30 and TRBJ2-7, the full variable domain reads SQTIHQWPATLVQPVGSPLSLECTVEGTSNPNLYWYRQAAGRGLQLLFYSVGIGQISSEVPQNLSASRPQDRQFILSSKKLLLSDSGFYLCAWSVGTAYEQYFGPGTRLTVT.

The rearrangement joins TRBV19 to TRBJ2-2, with 8 positions matching TRBD2. The V gene's germline CDR1 is LNHDA and CDR2 SQIVND (reference sequence). Losses at the gene ends were 2 bases for V and 4 bases for J; bases not matched to a gene: 3. The CDR3 has 15 residues. CDR3 DNA sequence: TGTGCCAGTAGTATAAGCGGGGGAGGCACCGGGGAGCTGTTTTTT. Its protein product is CASSISGGGTGELFF.

The V call is TRBV5-1, the J call TRBJ2-3; possible D gene TRBD1, 6 bases. CDR1 and CDR2 from the germline V gene are SGHRS and YFSETQ. Trimming pared 4 bases from V and 6 bases from J, leaving 9 bases between. The CDR3 is 12 amino acids. The CDR3 nucleotides read TGCGCCAGCAGCGAACAGGGTGATACGCAGTATTTT. Amino acid sequence: CASSEQGDTQYF.

V usage is TRBV6-5 and J usage is TRBJ1-4; D is perhaps TRBD1 (5 bases). V was clipped by 3 bases and J by 5 bases, with 10 bases between them. The length of the CDR3 is 14 residues. Germline CDR1 is MNHEY and CDR2 is SVGAGI. CDR3 in DNA: TGTGCCAGCAGTTATTTCGGGGGGAATGAAAAACTGTTTTTT. It specifies CASSYFGGNEKLFF.

CDR3 amino acids: CASSRGGAYEQYF. DNA of the CDR3: TGTGCCAGCAGTAGGGGAGGGGCCTACGAGCAGTACTTC. The chain combines TRBV7-6 with TRBJ2-5; 7 nucleotides agree with TRBD2. The end of the DNA is better explained by TRBJ2-7, so the J call may be wrong. Germline V lookup: CDR1 SGHVS, CDR2 FNYEAQ. CDR3 length: 13 amino acids.

The J gene is TRBJ2-4, the V gene TRBV5-4, with D possibly matching TRBD2 (5 bases). The V gene's germline CDR1 is SGHNT and CDR2 YYREEE (reference sequence). Between the trimmed V and J ends, which lost 0 bases and 6 bases, there was a span of 16 bases. This CDR3 has 16 amino acids. CDR3 loop: CASSLEGGQNRNIQYF. For the CDR3, the DNA is TGTGCCAGCAGCTTGGAGGGCGGGCAAAATCGAAACATTCAGTACTTC.

This clone was detected ten times or more. The chain employs TRBV5-1 and TRBJ2-2; D unclear. The germline gives CDR1 SGHRS, CDR2 YFSETQ. The CDR3 has 13 amino acids. Trimming cost V 1 base and J 8 bases, with 9 bases left between them. DNA of the CDR3: TGCGCCAGCAGCTTGAACCCTCAGGGGGAGCTGTTTTTT. Amino acids: CASSLNPQGELFF.

This rearrangement joins TRBV5-6 to TRBJ1-2, with a weak D call TRBD1 (5 bases). The CDR3 covers 14 residues. Germline V lookup: CDR1 SGHDT, CDR2 YYEEEE. Trimming stripped 1 base from V and 7 bases from J, with 14 bases between. CDR3 in amino acids: CASSLNQGRGGYTF. The DNA for the CDR3 is TGTGCCAGCAGCTTGAACCAGGGTAGGGGTGGCTACACCTTC.

The chain uses TRBV9 and TRBJ2-1, with TRBD2 as a possible D gene (5 bases). Per the germline V gene, CDR1 is SGDLS and CDR2 is YYNGEE. The CDR3 is 15 amino acids. Between the trimmed V and J ends, which lost 0 bases and 0 bases, there was a span of 7 bases. DNA for the CDR3: TGTGCCAGCAGCGTAGGCGCGGGCTCCTACAATGAGCAGTTCTTC. Residues: CASSVGAGSYNEQFF.

The rearrangement uses TRBV14 and TRBJ2-5; TRBD2 agrees at 12 bases. This CDR3 comprises 17 residues. Trimming removed 3 bases from V and 1 base from J; junction bases left unmatched: 6. Per the germline V gene, CDR1 is SGHDN and CDR2 is FVKESK. The CDR3 protein is CASSQDRLAGAQETQYF. The DNA of the CDR3 is TGTGCCAGCAGCCAGGACCGACTAGCGGGGGCCCAAGAGACCCAGTACTTC. Based on the CDR3 plus reference TRBV14 and TRBJ2-5, the full variable domain is EAGVTQFPSHSVIEKGQTVTLRCDPISGHDNLYWYRRVMGKEIKFLLHFVKESKQDESGMPNNRFLAERTGGTYSTLKVQPAELEDSGVYFCASSQDRLAGAQETQYFGPGTRLLVL.

This clone was seen once. The chain employs TRBV28 and TRBJ1-4; TRBD1 matches at 7 bases. After removal of 6 bases from V and 13 bases from J, the junction contained 23 bases not matched to a gene. The CDR3 runs to 17 residues. The germline CDR1 and CDR2 sequences are MDHEN and SYDVKM. The CDR3 nucleotides read TGTGCCAGCAGGTTTCCCCCGGGACAGCCAGAAGGTGGGAGACTGTTTTTT. Its protein is CASRFPPGQPEGGRLFF.

The V and J genes are TRBV19 and TRBJ2-1, with 8 bases identical to TRBD1. The germline V gene has CDR1 LNHDA and CDR2 SQIVND (reference sequence). V was clipped by 5 bases and J by 7 bases; unmatched bases: 13. The CDR3 runs to 16 residues. As DNA, the CDR3 is TGTGCCAGTAGTTACAGGGGGTCTAGGAATGTGAATGAGCAGTTCTTC. Encoded protein: CASSYRGSRNVNEQFF.

The chain is built from TRBV15 and TRBJ2-1, with 8 nucleotides matching TRBD2. CDR1 LNHNV and CDR2 YYDKDF come from the germline V gene (reference sequence). The J segment lost 4 bases and the V segment lost 1 base, leaving 3 bases of the junction unmatched. There are 15 residues in the CDR3. The CDR3 spells CATSRAGGTYNEQFF. In DNA, the CDR3 is TGTGCCACCAGCAGAGCGGGGGGGACGTACAATGAGCAGTTCTTC. Filled out from reference TRBV15 and TRBJ2-1, the complete variable domain reads DAMVIQNPRYQVTQFGKPVTLSCSQTLNHNVMYWYQQKSSQAPKLLFHYYDKDFNNEADTPDNFQSRRPNTSFCFLDIRSPGLGDTAMYLCATSRAGGTYNEQFFGPGTRLTVL.

The chain joins TRBV28 to TRBJ1-6, with 8 bases matching TRBD1. The CDR3 has 15 amino acids. Germline CDR1 reads MDHEN; CDR2 reads SYDVKM. V lost 5 bases to trimming and J lost 11 bases; unmatched junction nucleotides: 11. This CDR3 is CASSPGQGNVPPLHF. The CDR3 DNA follows: TGTGCCAGCAGTCCCGGACAGGGTAACGTCCCACCCCTCCACTTT.

The chain couples TRBV6-6 to TRBJ2-3; D uncertain. V lost 2 bases to trimming and J lost 2 bases, with 5 bases between them. CDR3 length equals 13 residues. The germline CDR1 and CDR2 sequences are MNHNY and SVGAGI (reference sequence). The CDR3: CASSYENTDTQYF. CDR3 nucleotides: TGTGCCAGCAGTTACGAGAACACAGATACGCAGTATTTT.

This CDR3 is CASSETGPLGTQYF. In DNA form, the CDR3 reads TGCGCCAGCAGCGAGACAGGCCCCCTGGGGACCCAGTACTTC. V gene TRBV5-1 combines with J gene TRBJ2-5; D may be TRBD1 (6 bases). The CDR3 length is 14 residues. Germline V lookup: CDR1 SGHRS, CDR2 YFSETQ. Deletions cut 4 bases from V and 7 bases from J, with 17 bases between.

The DNA of the CDR3 is TGTGCCAGCAGTGAAGTTGGGGCAGGGGGCAATCAGCCCCAGCATTTT. It codes for CASSEVGAGGNQPQHF. The chain uses TRBV6-1 and TRBJ1-5, with D perhaps TRBD1 (6 bases). V was cut by 1 base and J by 2 bases, with 12 bases left in between. The length of the CDR3 is 16 residues. Germline V gene sequence: CDR1 MNHNS, CDR2 SASEGT.

The chain links TRBV19 to TRBJ1-3; perhaps TRBD1 as D (6 bases). The CDR3 is made up of 15 amino acids. V shed 5 bases and J shed 1 base, with 12 bases lying between them. CDR1 and CDR2 (germline): LNHDA, SQIVND (reference sequence). CDR3 region: CASSPLQGSGNTIYF. For the CDR3, the DNA is TGTGCCAGTAGTCCTCTCCAGGGGTCTGGAAACACCATATATTTT.

The J gene is TRBJ1-4, the V gene TRBV18; 9 bases align to TRBD1. The CDR3 extends over 15 amino acids. The ends lost 4 bases at V and 5 bases at J; junction bases unmatched: 5. Germline CDR1 KGHSH, CDR2 LQKENI. The CDR3 DNA reads as TGTGCCAGCTCACAGACCGGGACAGGGAATGAAAAACTGTTTTTT. Translated, it gives CASSQTGTGNEKLFF. Full variable domain (rest looked up from reference TRBV18 and TRBJ1-4): NAGVMQNPRHLVRRRGQEARLRCSPMKGHSHVYWYRQLPEEGLKFMVYLQKENIIDESGMPKERFSAEFPKEGPSILRIQQVVRGDSAAYFCASSQTGTGNEKLFFGSGTQLSVL.

The chain recombines TRBV10-2 with TRBJ2-1; no clear D. Trimming removed 2 bases from V and 5 bases from J, with 13 bases in between. The germline V gene encodes CDR1 WSHSY and CDR2 SAAADI. This CDR3 contains 15 residues. CDR3 amino acids: CASSEARYQNNEQFF. The CDR3 coding sequence is TGCGCCAGCAGTGAGGCCCGGTACCAAAACAATGAGCAGTTCTTC.

The chain links TRBV7-8 to TRBJ1-1; tentatively, D is TRBD1 (5 bases). This CDR3 comprises 15 residues. Germline loops: CDR1 SGHVS, CDR2 FQNEAQ. V lost 5 bases, J lost 5 bases, and 18 bases lay in between. The CDR3 here is CASSIQAGVGTEAFF. The CDR3 coding sequence is TGTGCCAGCAGCATCCAGGCGGGGGTCGGAACTGAAGCTTTCTTT.

The chain is built from TRBV6-5 and TRBJ2-5; TRBD1 matches 11 bases. The germline gives CDR1 MNHEY, CDR2 SVGAGI. J lost 4 bases, V lost 6 bases, and 7 bases had no gene match. This CDR3 has 15 amino acids. The CDR3 sequence is CASSPGQGVGETQYF. The CDR3 DNA is TGTGCCAGCAGCCCGGGACAGGGGGTGGGAGAGACCCAGTACTTC.

The chain is built from TRBV10-3 and TRBJ2-5; D might be TRBD1 (6 bases). Germline V gives CDR1 ENHRY, CDR2 SYGVKD. V was shortened by 7 bases and J by 3 bases, with 15 bases between the two germline ends. The CDR3 has 14 amino acids. The CDR3: CAITYSTGKETQYF. The CDR3 DNA is TGTGCCATCACTTATTCTACAGGGAAAGAGACCCAGTACTTC.